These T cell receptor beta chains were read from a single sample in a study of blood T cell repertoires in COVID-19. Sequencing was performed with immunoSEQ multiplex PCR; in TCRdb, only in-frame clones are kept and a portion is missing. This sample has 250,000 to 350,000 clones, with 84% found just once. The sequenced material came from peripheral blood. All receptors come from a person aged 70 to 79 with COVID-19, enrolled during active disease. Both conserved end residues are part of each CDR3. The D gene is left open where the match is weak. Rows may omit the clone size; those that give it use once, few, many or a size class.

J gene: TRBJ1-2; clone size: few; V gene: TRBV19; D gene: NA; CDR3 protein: CASSIQDGNYGYTF; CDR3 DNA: TGTGCCAGTAGTATCCAAGACGGGAACTATGGCTACACCTTC
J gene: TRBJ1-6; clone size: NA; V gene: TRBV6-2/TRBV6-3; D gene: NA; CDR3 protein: CASSLTEGDSPLHF; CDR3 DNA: TGTGCCAGCAGTTTAACCGAGGGCGATTCACCCCTCCACTTT
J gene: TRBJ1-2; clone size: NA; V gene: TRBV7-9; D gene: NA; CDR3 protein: CASSLFPPGQPFNYGYTF; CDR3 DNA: TGTGCCAGCAGCTTATTCCCTCCCGGACAGCCCTTTAACTATGGCTACACCTTC
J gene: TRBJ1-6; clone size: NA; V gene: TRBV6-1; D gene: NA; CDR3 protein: CASSEVSGNNSPLHF; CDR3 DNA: TGTGCCAGCAGTGAAGTAAGCGGGAACAATTCACCCCTCCACTTT
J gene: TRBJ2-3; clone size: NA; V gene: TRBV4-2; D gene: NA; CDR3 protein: CASSQDGGSGDTQYF; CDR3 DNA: TGTGCCAGCAGCCAAGATGGAGGTTCAGGAGATACGCAGTATTTT
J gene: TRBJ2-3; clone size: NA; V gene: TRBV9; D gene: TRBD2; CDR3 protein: CASSVGLELTDTQYF; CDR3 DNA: TGTGCCAGCAGCGTCGGACTAGAACTCACAGATACGCAGTATTTT
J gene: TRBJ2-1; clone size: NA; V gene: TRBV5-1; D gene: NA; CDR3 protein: CASSPGTSVVNEQFF; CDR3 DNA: TGCGCCAGCAGCCCCGGGACATCGGTAGTCAATGAGCAGTTCTTC
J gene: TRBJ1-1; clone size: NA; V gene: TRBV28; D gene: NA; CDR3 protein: CASSLLRNTEAFF; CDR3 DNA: TGTGCCAGCAGTTTATTGAGGAACACTGAAGCTTTCTTT
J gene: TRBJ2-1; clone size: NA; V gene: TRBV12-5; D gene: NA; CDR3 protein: CASGLWSDEQFF; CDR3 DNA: TGTGCTAGTGGTTTGTGGAGCGATGAGCAGTTCTTC
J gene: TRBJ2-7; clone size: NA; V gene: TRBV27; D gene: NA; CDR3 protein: CASSQQGLEYEQYF; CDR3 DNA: TGTGCCAGCAGTCAACAGGGTCTCGAGTACGAGCAGTACTTC
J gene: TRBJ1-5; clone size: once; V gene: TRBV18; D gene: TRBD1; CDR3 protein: CASSPAGTGGSQPQHF; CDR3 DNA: TGTGCCAGCTCACCTGCCGGGACAGGGGGTTCTCAGCCCCAGCATTTT
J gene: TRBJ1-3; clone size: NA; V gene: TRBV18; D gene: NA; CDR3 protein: CASVQTGSGNTIYF; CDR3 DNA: TGTGCCAGCGTACAGACAGGCTCTGGAAACACCATATATTTT
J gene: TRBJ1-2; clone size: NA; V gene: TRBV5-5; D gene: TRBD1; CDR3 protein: CASSLPGQGRNYGYTF; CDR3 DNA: TGTGCCAGCAGCTTGCCTGGACAGGGGCGTAACTATGGCTACACCTTC
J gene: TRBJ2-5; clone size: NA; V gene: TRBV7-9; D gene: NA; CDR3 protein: CASSRRSGRQETQYF; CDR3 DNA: TGTGCCAGCAGCCGCCGATCAGGGAGGCAAGAGACCCAGTACTTC
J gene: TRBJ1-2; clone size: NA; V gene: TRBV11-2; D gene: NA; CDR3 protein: CASSLDRTSHF; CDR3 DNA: TGTGCCAGCAGCTTAGATCGTACTTCTCACTTC